The 7 T cell receptor beta chains listed next were all sequenced from one sample in a study of identical twins. TCRdb reprocessed the 5' RACE reads via MiXCR and lists one record per CDR3 protein. The sample lists approximately 600,000 distinct CDR3 sequences; 9.6% were seen once. These sequences were also reported in another study, on yellow fever vaccine responses in identical twins.

The specimen was PBMCs. Receptor source: a woman between 18 and 29 years old in good health.

The table lists this clonotype with many counts. The DNA for the CDR3 is TGTGCCAGCAGCCTCCCGGCGATCGGACTAGCGGGAGAAGCCACAGATACGCAGTATTTT. This encodes CASSLPAIGLAGEATDTQYF. The chain carries TRBV11-1 and TRBJ2-3; 13 nucleotides line up with TRBD2. J was trimmed by 2 bases and V by 5 bases; bases with no gene match: 16. This CDR3 region has 20 residues. Germline-derived CDR1 and CDR2 are SGHAT and FQDESV (reference sequence).

In its sample, this clonotype was seen a few times. The chain is built from TRBV6-1 and TRBJ2-1; 10 nucleotides align to TRBD2. CDR3 length equals 14 residues. V was pared by 6 bases and J by 7 bases, with 6 bases of the junction left unmatched. Germline CDR1 reads MNHNS; CDR2 reads SASEGT. CDR3 DNA sequence: TGTGCCAGCAGCTCAGCGGGAGGGTCGAATGAGCAGTTCTTC. Its protein product is CASSSAGGSNEQFF.

DNA of the CDR3: TGTGCCAGCCTACGGACAGGGAAAGCTGGGGCCAACGTCCTGACTTTC. This codes for CASLRTGKAGANVLTF. This chain connects TRBV12-3 or TRBV12-4 to TRBJ2-6; 8 nucleotides match TRBD1. The junction had 8 bases not matched to a gene; V was cut back by 8 bases and J by 2 bases. CDR3 length: 16 amino acids.

In this sample, this clonotype turned up a few times. The CDR3 spells CASSRTSSNEQYF. In DNA form, the CDR3 reads TGTGCCAGCAGTCGGACTAGTTCTAACGAGCAGTACTTC. V is TRBV4-2 and J is TRBJ2-7, with 7 bases aligning to TRBD2. Germline CDR1 reads LGHNA; CDR2 reads YNFKEQ. J was trimmed by 5 bases and V by 6 bases; bases with no gene match: 7. The CDR3 runs 13 residues.

There are many counts of this clonotype. The chain uses TRBV28 and TRBJ2-5; 9 bases map to TRBD1. V lost 6 bases, J lost 1 base, and 3 bases stayed unmatched. Germline V CDR1 and CDR2: MDHEN, SYDVKM. The CDR3 extends over 14 amino acids. The CDR3 DNA is TGTGCCAGCAGACTACAGGGGGCCCAAGAGACCCAGTACTTC. This codes for CASRLQGAQETQYF.

This clonotype has ten or more counts. The gene calls are TRBV3-1 and TRBJ1-2, with TRBD1 matching 9 bases. The ends lost 4 bases at V and 10 bases at J; junction bases unmatched: 7. Germline V gene sequence: CDR1 LGHDT, CDR2 YNNKEL (reference sequence). The CDR3 totals 13 residues. For the CDR3, the DNA is TGTGCCAGCAGCCCAGACGACAGGGGGGACTACACCTTC. Its translation is CASSPDDRGDYTF.

The V call is TRBV20-1, the J call TRBJ2-3; TRBD2 aligns across 10 bases. Germline V gives CDR1 DFQATT, CDR2 SNEGSKA (reference sequence). This CDR3 is built from 13 residues. The CDR3 region is CGESGRGTDTQYF. CDR3 coding DNA: TGCGGTGAGAGCGGGAGGGGCACAGATACGCAGTATTTT.